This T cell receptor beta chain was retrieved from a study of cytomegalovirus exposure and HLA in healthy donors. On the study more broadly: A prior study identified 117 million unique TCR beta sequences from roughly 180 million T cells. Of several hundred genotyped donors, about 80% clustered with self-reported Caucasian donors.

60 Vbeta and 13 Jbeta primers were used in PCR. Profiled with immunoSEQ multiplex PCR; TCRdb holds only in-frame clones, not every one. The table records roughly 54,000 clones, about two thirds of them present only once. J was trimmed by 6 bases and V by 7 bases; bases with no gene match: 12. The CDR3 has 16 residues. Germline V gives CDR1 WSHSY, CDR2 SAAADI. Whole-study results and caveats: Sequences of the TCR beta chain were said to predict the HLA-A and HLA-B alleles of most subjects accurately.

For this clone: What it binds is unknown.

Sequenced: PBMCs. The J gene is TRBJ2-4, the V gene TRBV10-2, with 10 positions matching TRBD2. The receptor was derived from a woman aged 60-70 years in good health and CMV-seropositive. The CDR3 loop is CASISTGTSAGNIQYF. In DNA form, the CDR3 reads TGCGCCAGCATTAGCACCGGGACTAGCGCGGGAAACATTCAGTACTTC.